Following are 21 T cell receptor beta chains from one sample sequenced in a study of blood T cells in healthy people across ages. Then a second PCR, running roughly 7 to 11 cycles, was carried out with a sample-barcoded 5' primer and a J-beta primer mix. TCRdb analysed the 5' RACE reads with MiXCR anew, one entry per CDR3 protein. The sample lists hundreds of thousands of distinct CDR3 sequences; about 29% were seen once. These data also formed part of another study, on T cells of mothers and their children.

Sequences were obtained from blood. These receptors all stem from a boy aged 2 to 10 in good health.

Only a few counts were recorded for this clonotype. The chain combines TRBV20-1 with TRBJ2-7; tentative D call: TRBD1 (6 bases). The CDR3 is 14 amino acids. Trimming removed 3 bases from V and 0 bases from J, with 12 bases in between. The germline CDR1 and CDR2 sequences are DFQATT and SNEGSKA (reference sequence). The CDR3 nucleotides read TGCAGTGCTAGGGGGGCACTCCTCTCCTACGAGCAGTACTTC. The encoded protein is CSARGALLSYEQYF.

The chain combines TRBV20-1 with TRBJ2-7; D unclear. Germline V gene data show CDR1 as DFQATT and CDR2 as SNEGSKA (reference sequence). CDR3 length: 14 amino acids. The CDR3 DNA reads TGCAGCGCTGAGTTAGGCCAACGGGCCTACGAGCAGTACTTC. Amino acids: CSAELGQRAYEQYF.

The chain carries TRBV5-1 and TRBJ1-5; D unclear. CDR1 is SGHRS and CDR2 is YFSETQ in the germline V gene. The CDR3 extends over 11 amino acids. V was trimmed by 5 bases and J by 4 bases, leaving 4 bases between them. The chain's CDR3 is CASRRNQPQHF. CDR3 coding DNA: TGCGCCAGCAGAAGAAATCAGCCCCAGCATTTT.

The chain uses TRBV29-1 and TRBJ2-1; 12 nucleotides line up with TRBD2. J was trimmed by 8 bases and V by 7 bases; bases with no gene match: 9. This CDR3 has 14 residues. Looked up from germline, CDR1 is SQVTM and CDR2 is ANQGSEA. In nucleotides, the CDR3 is TGCAGCGGCCAGACTAGCGGGAGTGGGGATGAGCAGTTCTTC. Amino acid sequence: CSGQTSGSGDEQFF.

CDR3 in DNA: TGTGCCAGCAGCGGGGACCCAAATTCACCCCTCCACTTT. It translates to CASSGDPNSPLHF. V usage is TRBV5-6 and J usage is TRBJ1-6, with D tentatively TRBD1 (5 bases). V lost 4 bases and J lost 7, with 9 bases in between. The CDR3 has 13 amino acids. Per germline, CDR1 SGHDT and CDR2 YYEEEE.

The rearrangement links TRBV12-3 or TRBV12-4 to TRBJ2-7; TRBD1 matches at 8 bases. The CDR3 has 14 amino acids. The ends lost 1 base at V and 6 bases at J; junction bases unmatched: 5. CDR3 sequence: CASSLGQGACEQYF. The CDR3 region has the DNA TGTGCCAGCAGTTTAGGCCAGGGGGCCTGCGAGCAGTACTTC.

This clonotype has more than one count but fewer than ten. The chain uses TRBV30 and TRBJ2-5; 8 bases line up with TRBD1. CDR3 size: 14 residues. The ends lost 6 bases at V and 2 bases at J; junction bases unmatched: 8. Germline CDR1 and CDR2: GTSNPN and SVGIG (reference sequence). Here the CDR3 reads CACPSRGRQETQYF. The CDR3 DNA reads as TGTGCCTGTCCTTCCAGGGGGCGGCAAGAGACCCAGTACTTC. Full variable domain (outside the CDR3, taken from reference TRBV30 and TRBJ2-5): SQTIHQWPATLVQPVGSPLSLECTVEGTSNPNLYWYRQAAGRGLQLLFYSVGIGQISSEVPQNLSASRPQDRQFILSSKKLLLSDSGFYLCACPSRGRQETQYFGPGTRLLVL.

This clonotype was found many times. The chain links TRBV13 to TRBJ2-1, with no clear D. Germline values: CDR1 PRHDT, CDR2 FYEKMQ (reference sequence). This CDR3 is built from 11 residues. Deletions cut 10 bases from V and 3 bases from J, with 7 bases between. CDR3 coding DNA: TGTGCCACCGGACGCTACAATGAGCAGTTCTTC. Protein sequence: CATGRYNEQFF.

This clonotype has more than one count but fewer than ten. This chain connects TRBV27 to TRBJ2-7; the D gene is possibly TRBD1 (6 bases). Germline CDR1 and CDR2: MNHEY and SMNVEV (reference sequence). Trimming removed 2 bases from V and 3 bases from J, with 11 bases in between. The length of the CDR3 is 14 residues. CDR3 residues: CASSLGQTYYEQYF. In nucleotides, the CDR3 is TGTGCCAGCAGTTTAGGACAGACCTACTACGAGCAGTACTTC.

This clonotype appeared a few times. The genes are TRBV21-1 and TRBJ2-5. The J call is in doubt because the DNA end fits TRBJ2-7 better. TRBV21-1 has pseudogene status. The CDR3 length is 15 residues. Written as DNA, the CDR3 is TGTGCCAGCAGCAAAGCTGACGTCTTCTCCTACGAGCAGTACTTC. Amino acids: CASSKADVFSYEQYF.

The chain combines TRBV18 with TRBJ2-5, with a possible D match to TRBD2 (6 bases). This CDR3 region has 13 residues. Germline loops: CDR1 KGHSH, CDR2 LQKENI. Trimming stripped 4 bases from V and 5 bases from J, with 11 bases between. The CDR3, as DNA: TGTGCCAGCTCACACGGCCGGGAGGAGACCCAGTACTTC. Translation: CASSHGREETQYF.

The CDR3 bases are TGCAGTGCTCAGACGCTGAACTATGGCTACACCTTC. It translates to CSAQTLNYGYTF. J is TRBJ1-2 and V is TRBV20-1; D unclear. Trimming removed 5 bases from V and 2 bases from J, with 9 bases in between. Germline lookup yields CDR1 DFQATT and CDR2 SNEGSKA (reference sequence). CDR3 size: 12 residues.

This clonotype was seen only a few times. V and J are TRBV6-5 and TRBJ2-7; TRBD1 or TRBD2 may be the D gene (5 bases each). Trimming took off 9 bases at V and 7 bases at J, with 16 bases between the two ends. Germline-derived CDR1 and CDR2 are MNHEY and SVGAGI. The CDR3 spans 12 residues. The CDR3 DNA reads as TGTGCCAGTTGGGACGGCGGCGGGGAGCAGTACTTC. It encodes CASWDGGGEQYF.

This rearrangement joins TRBV18 to TRBJ1-1; D perhaps matches TRBD1 (6 bases). The germline gives CDR1 KGHSH, CDR2 LQKENI. V was trimmed by 0 bases and J by 3 bases, leaving 14 bases between them. This CDR3 contains 16 residues. CDR3 nucleotide sequence: TGTGCCAGCTCACCACCGGGGAGCAGGGGTTACACTGAAGCTTTCTTT. It specifies CASSPPGSRGYTEAFF. The whole variable domain, filled in from reference TRBV18 and TRBJ1-1, reads NAGVMQNPRHLVRRRGQEARLRCSPMKGHSHVYWYRQLPEEGLKFMVYLQKENIIDESGMPKERFSAEFPKEGPSILRIQQVVRGDSAAYFCASSPPGSRGYTEAFFGQGTRLTVV.

This clonotype showed up just a few times. The J gene is TRBJ2-3, the V gene TRBV7-8; the D call may be TRBD1 or TRBD2 (5 bases each). V lost 5 bases, J lost 6 bases, and 18 bases lay in between. The CDR3 has 15 amino acids. Germline loops: CDR1 SGHVS, CDR2 FQNEAQ. The CDR3: CASSKHGTVVDTQYF. Here the CDR3 DNA reads TGTGCCAGCAGCAAGCACGGGACGGTGGTGGATACGCAGTATTTT.

The chain has TRBV6-1 and TRBJ2-1, with a weak D call TRBD1 (6 bases). The CDR3 is made up of 15 amino acids. V lost 2 bases to trimming and J lost 1 base, with 9 bases between them. Germline lookup yields CDR1 MNHNS and CDR2 SASEGT. CDR3 nucleotide sequence: TGTGCCAGCAGTGAAAGGGACAAATCCTACAATGAGCAGTTCTTC. It codes for CASSERDKSYNEQFF.

The sample holds a few counts of this clonotype. As DNA, the CDR3 is TGTGCCAGCAGTCGACCGTCTCAGGAGAAATTCTACAATGAGCAGTTCTTC. It translates to CASSRPSQEKFYNEQFF. The chain combines TRBV27 with TRBJ2-1; D unresolved. V lost 5 bases and J 3 bases, leaving 20 bases between the germline ends. There are 17 residues in the CDR3. CDR1 MNHEY and CDR2 SMNVEV come from the germline V gene (reference sequence).

This clonotype was seen only a few times. V and J are TRBV20-1 and TRBJ2-5; D is ambiguous. The CDR3 loop spans 13 amino acids. The V gene's germline CDR1 is DFQATT and CDR2 SNEGSKA (reference sequence). Trimming left V 0 bases short and J 11 bases short, with 16 bases between. The CDR3 sequence is CSARDVANGRQYF. CDR3 nucleotide sequence: TGCAGTGCTAGAGATGTGGCTAATGGGCGGCAGTACTTC.

This clonotype has a count of ten or more. V usage is TRBV5-1 and J usage is TRBJ2-7, with 9 bases matching TRBD1. Germline CDR1 is SGHRS and CDR2 is YFSETQ. CDR3 length equals 14 residues. The J segment lost 6 bases and the V segment lost 4 bases, leaving 8 bases of the junction unmatched. As DNA, the CDR3 is TGCGCCAGCAGCAGCCTCGGGACAGGGAGCGAGCAGTACTTC. Translation gives CASSSLGTGSEQYF.

This clonotype was seen more than once but under ten times. The chain is built from TRBV12-3 or TRBV12-4 and TRBJ2-5, with D hard to call. V gave up 6 bases and J gave up 5 bases, with 13 bases separating them. This CDR3 contains 13 residues. The CDR3 DNA reads TGTGCCAGCAGCCCACAAGCGCTGGAGACCCAGTACTTC. It specifies CASSPQALETQYF.

This chain links TRBV12-3 or TRBV12-4 with TRBJ1-5; D not resolved. With 6 bases removed from V and 4 bases from J, the gap between germline ends came to 13 bases. CDR3 size: 14 residues. The CDR3 protein is CASSQSRTNQPQHF. The CDR3 DNA reads TGTGCCAGCAGCCAATCCCGAACTAATCAGCCCCAGCATTTT.